Presented here are 18 T cell receptor beta chains from one specimen sequenced in a study of Graves' ophthalmopathy and Graves' hyperthyroidism (dated by TCRdb to the late 2010s). The instrument was an Illumina HiSeq 2000. For repertoire sequencing, the TCR beta CDR3 regions were amplified from RNA transcripts. The first round was an RT-PCR using HTBI primers with the Qiagen OneStep RT-PCR kit, and this first round was followed by a second-round multiplex PCR, then size selection and purification. Through fastp at Q25 and MiXCR, TCRdb rebuilt clones from the public reads, retaining in-frame beta chains. Rows with a matching CDR3 protein are joined into one entry that keeps the most common DNA and genes. In all, the sample holds about 1.1 million distinct CDR3 sequences, and about 38% of those were seen once. 11% of the sample is in the top ten clones. The specimen sequenced was peripheral blood or thyroid tissue (not recorded which). The receptors were sampled from an adult man with Graves' hyperthyroidism.

CDR3 in amino acids: CASSLTTGDNQETQYF. The CDR3 DNA reads as TGTGCCAGCAGCTTGACCACCGGGGACAACCAAGAGACCCAGTACTTC. V and J are TRBV5-6 and TRBJ2-5, with TRBD1 as a possible D gene (6 bases). The CDR3 is made up of 16 amino acids. The V end was cut by 1 base, the J end by 0 bases, with 13 bases between. Germline V gene lookup returns CDR1 SGHDT and CDR2 YYEEEE.

Note on this clonotype: With a much larger clone just one base away, this may be a read error. This chain uses TRBV7-2 with TRBJ1-2; the D gene is possibly TRBD1 (5 bases). From germline, CDR1 is SGHTA and CDR2 FQGNSA. V was trimmed by 8 bases and J by 3 bases, leaving 16 bases between them. This CDR3 comprises 14 residues. The CDR3 DNA follows: TGTGCCAGCGGCATGCCTGGGGGGTACTATGGCTACACCTTC. It codes for CASGMPGGYYGYTF.

This clonotype has at least ten counts. Germline is not matched at one junction end, which may reflect a read error. The chain links TRBV10-3 to TRBJ2-2, with D perhaps matching TRBD1 (6 bases). CDR3 size: 16 residues. Germline lookup yields CDR1 ENHRY and CDR2 SYGVKD. The CDR3 is CAFRGSDGSNTGELFF. CDR3 DNA: TGTGCCTTCAGGGGTTCAGATGGATCGAACACCGGGGAGCTGTTTTTT.

In its sample, this clonotype was seen a few times. J is TRBJ1-2 and V is TRBV10-2; possibly TRBD1 for D (5 bases). Trimming shortened V by 8 bases and J by 11 bases, and 24 bases separated the two germline ends. The germline gives CDR1 WSHSY, CDR2 SAAADI. This CDR3 is built from 14 residues. CDR3 sequence: CASCATDQPVGYTF. In DNA form, the CDR3 reads TGCGCCAGCTGTGCGACAGATCAACCCGTTGGTTACACCTTC.

This clonotype was recorded at least ten times. The rearrangement uses TRBV11-2 and TRBJ1-1, with D perhaps matching TRBD1 (5 bases). This CDR3 is built from 15 residues. Trimming stripped 5 bases from V and 1 base from J, with 14 bases between. Germline loops: CDR1 SGHAT, CDR2 FQNNGV. The CDR3 DNA reads as TGTGCCAGCAGCGTTATCAGGGCCGAGAACACTGAAGCTTTCTTT. Its translation is CASSVIRAENTEAFF.

This clonotype has ten or more counts. The chain uses TRBV20-1 and TRBJ2-7; D tentatively fits TRBD1 or TRBD2 (5 bases each). The CDR3 is made up of 12 amino acids. Germline CDR1 DFQATT, CDR2 SNEGSKA (reference sequence). Trimming shortened V by 5 bases and J by 4 bases, and 12 bases separated the two germline ends. The DNA of the CDR3 is TGCAGTGCTCCTCGGGACCAGTACGAGCAGTACTTC. Protein: CSAPRDQYEQYF.

This sequence joins TRBV7-8 and TRBJ1-1; 9 positions agree with TRBD1. The ends lost 5 bases at V and 9 bases at J; junction bases unmatched: 13. The CDR3 is 15 amino acids. CDR1 and CDR2 (germline): SGHVS, FQNEAQ. CDR3 DNA: TGTGCCAGCAGCACCCGGTTAACAGGGGGCGGGCAAGCTTTCTTT. Translating it yields CASSTRLTGGGQAFF.

The table lists this clonotype with many counts. The chain combines TRBV29-1 with TRBJ1-2; TRBD1 agrees at 10 bases. J lost 6 bases, V lost 4 bases, and 8 bases had no gene match. CDR3 size: 14 residues. Germline V gives CDR1 SQVTM, CDR2 ANQGSEA. The CDR3 protein is CSVGGTGVRDGYTF. DNA for the CDR3: TGCAGCGTTGGAGGGACAGGGGTTAGGGATGGCTACACCTTC.

This clonotype was seen ten or more times. The chain carries TRBV12-3 or TRBV12-4 and TRBJ2-5; D remains unclear. V was shortened by 2 bases and J by 1 base, with 8 bases between the two germline ends. The CDR3 is 14 residues long. The CDR3 region is CASSLPESQETQYF. In nucleotides, the CDR3 is TGTGCCAGCAGTTTACCGGAGAGCCAAGAGACCCAGTACTTC.

This clonotype appeared a few times. A much larger clone lies a single base off, so this may be a read error. This chain links TRBV29-1 with TRBJ1-1; tentative D call: TRBD1 (6 bases). V was cut by 3 bases and J by 5 bases, with 16 bases left in between. Germline V lookup: CDR1 SQVTM, CDR2 ANQGSEA. The CDR3 is 14 amino acids. The CDR3 sequence is CSVEPRGGGTEAFF. CDR3 coding DNA: TGCAGCGTTGAGCCTAGGGGGGGTGGGACTGAAGCTTTCTTT.

This chain links TRBV20-1 with TRBJ2-2; D may correspond to TRBD1 or TRBD2 (5 bases each). This CDR3 is 14 amino acids long. V lost 3 bases, J lost 1 base, and 9 bases lay in between. From germline, CDR1 is DFQATT and CDR2 SNEGSKA (reference sequence). The CDR3: CSASGDGNTGELFF. The CDR3 nucleotides are TGCAGTGCTAGCGGGGACGGGAACACCGGGGAGCTGTTTTTT.

This clonotype was picked up many times. This chain links TRBV19 with TRBJ2-7; D gene unclear. Germline V gives CDR1 LNHDA, CDR2 SQIVND (reference sequence). Trimming pared 3 bases from V and 6 bases from J, leaving 18 bases between. The CDR3 extends over 15 amino acids. This CDR3 reads CASSIHHRVPSEQYF. The DNA for the CDR3 is TGTGCCAGTAGTATCCATCACAGAGTCCCCTCCGAGCAGTACTTC.

The CDR3 nucleotides are TGTGCCAGCAGCTTGGATCCGGGGGGTTCGAACACTGAAGCTTTCTTT. This gives the protein CASSLDPGGSNTEAFF. The chain links TRBV5-4 to TRBJ1-1; the D gene is possibly TRBD1 (5 bases). The CDR3 length is 16 residues. Germline CDR1 and CDR2: SGHNT and YYREEE (reference sequence). Trimming stripped 0 bases from V and 1 base from J, with 13 bases between.

Only a few counts were recorded for this clonotype. This chain connects TRBV6-2 or TRBV6-3 to TRBJ1-1; D ambiguous. The CDR3 is made up of 14 amino acids. Germline CDR1 is MNHEY and CDR2 is SVGEGT. Deletions cut 7 bases from V and 6 bases from J, with 18 bases between. CDR3 in amino acids: CASTVLGVVAEAFF. For the CDR3, the DNA is TGTGCCAGCACGGTTCTAGGAGTAGTGGCTGAAGCTTTCTTT.

Many counts were recorded for this clonotype. The J gene is TRBJ1-2, the V gene TRBV5-8; no firm D call. The germline V and J ends were trimmed by 0 bases and 8 bases, with 11 bases remaining between them. Germline CDR1 reads SGHTS; CDR2 reads YDEGEE. The CDR3 has 13 residues. The CDR3 reads CASSLGMVRGYTF. The CDR3, as DNA: TGTGCCAGCAGCTTGGGCATGGTCCGGGGCTACACCTTC.

This clonotype was picked up one time. The chain joins TRBV10-3 to TRBJ2-5, with a tentative D call TRBD1 (5 bases). V shed 6 bases and J shed 5 bases, with 16 bases lying between them. The germline V gene encodes CDR1 ENHRY and CDR2 SYGVKD. The CDR3 extends over 14 amino acids. The CDR3 loop reads CAIRDTLGVETQYF. CDR3 coding DNA: TGTGCCATCAGGGACACATTAGGGGTCGAGACCCAGTACTTC.

V gene TRBV7-2 combines with J gene TRBJ1-1; the D gene is possibly TRBD1 (6 bases). The CDR3 is made up of 16 amino acids. Per the germline V gene, CDR1 is SGHTA and CDR2 is FQGNSA. The ends were cut back, 9 bases at V and 1 base at J, with 21 bases in the middle. The CDR3 loop is CASSPGGGRGNTEAFF. CDR3 coding DNA: TGTGCCAGTAGTCCCGGAGGCGGCAGGGGGAACACTGAAGCTTTCTTT.

The V and J genes are TRBV7-8 and TRBJ2-7, with D perhaps matching TRBD2 (5 bases). V lost 3 bases, J lost 4 bases, and 13 bases lay in between. Germline V lookup: CDR1 SGHVS, CDR2 FQNEAQ. The CDR3 has 14 residues. CDR3 nucleotides: TGTGCCAGCAGCTTCGACCCGGGGATATACGAGCAGTACTTC. It codes for CASSFDPGIYEQYF. Variable domain in full (rest from reference TRBV7-8 and TRBJ2-7): GAGVSQSPRYKVAKRGQDVALRCDPISGHVSLFWYQQALGQGPEFLTYFQNEAQLDKSGLPSDRFFAERPEGSVSTLKIQRTQQEDSAVYLCASSFDPGIYEQYFGPGTRLTVT.